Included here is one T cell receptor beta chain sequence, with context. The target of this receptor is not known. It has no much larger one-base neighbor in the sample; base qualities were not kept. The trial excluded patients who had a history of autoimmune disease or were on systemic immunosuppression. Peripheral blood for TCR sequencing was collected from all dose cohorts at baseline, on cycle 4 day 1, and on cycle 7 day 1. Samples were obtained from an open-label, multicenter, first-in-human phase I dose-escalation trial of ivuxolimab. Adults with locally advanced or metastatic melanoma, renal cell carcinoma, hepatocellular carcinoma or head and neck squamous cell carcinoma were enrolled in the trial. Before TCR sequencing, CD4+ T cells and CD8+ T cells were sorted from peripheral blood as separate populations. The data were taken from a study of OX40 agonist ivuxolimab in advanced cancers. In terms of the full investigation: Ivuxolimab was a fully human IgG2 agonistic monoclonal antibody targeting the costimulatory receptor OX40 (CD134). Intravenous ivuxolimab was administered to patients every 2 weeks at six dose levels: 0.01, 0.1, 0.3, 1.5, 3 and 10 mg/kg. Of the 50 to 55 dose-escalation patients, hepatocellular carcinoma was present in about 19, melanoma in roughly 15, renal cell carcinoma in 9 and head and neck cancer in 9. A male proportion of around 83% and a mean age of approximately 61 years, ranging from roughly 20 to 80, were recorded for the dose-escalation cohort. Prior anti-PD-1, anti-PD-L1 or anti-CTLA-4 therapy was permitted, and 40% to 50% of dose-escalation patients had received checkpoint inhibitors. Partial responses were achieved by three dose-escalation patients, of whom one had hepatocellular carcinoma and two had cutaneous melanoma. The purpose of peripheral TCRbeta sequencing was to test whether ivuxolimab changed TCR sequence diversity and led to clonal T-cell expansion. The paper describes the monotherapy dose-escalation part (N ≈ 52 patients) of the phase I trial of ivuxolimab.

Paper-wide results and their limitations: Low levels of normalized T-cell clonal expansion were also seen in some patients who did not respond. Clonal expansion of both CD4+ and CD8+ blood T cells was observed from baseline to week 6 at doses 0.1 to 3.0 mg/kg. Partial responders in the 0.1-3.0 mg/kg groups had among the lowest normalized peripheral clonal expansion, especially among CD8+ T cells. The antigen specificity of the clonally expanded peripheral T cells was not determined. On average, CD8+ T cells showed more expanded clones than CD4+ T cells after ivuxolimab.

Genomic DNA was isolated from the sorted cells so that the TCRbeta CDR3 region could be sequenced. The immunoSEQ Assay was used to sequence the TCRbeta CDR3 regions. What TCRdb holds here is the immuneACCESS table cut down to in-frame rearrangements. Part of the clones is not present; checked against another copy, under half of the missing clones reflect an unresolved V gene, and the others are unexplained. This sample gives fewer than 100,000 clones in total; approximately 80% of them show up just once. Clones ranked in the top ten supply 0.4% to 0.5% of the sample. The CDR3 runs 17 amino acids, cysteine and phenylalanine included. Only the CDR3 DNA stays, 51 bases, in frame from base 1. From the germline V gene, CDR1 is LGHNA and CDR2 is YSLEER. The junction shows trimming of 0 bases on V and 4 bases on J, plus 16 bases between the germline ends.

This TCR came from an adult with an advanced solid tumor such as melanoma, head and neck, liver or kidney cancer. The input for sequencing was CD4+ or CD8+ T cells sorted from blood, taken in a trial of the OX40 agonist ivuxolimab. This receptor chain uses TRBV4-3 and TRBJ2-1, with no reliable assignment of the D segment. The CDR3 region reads CASSQDGSQSPYNEQFF. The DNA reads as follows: TGCGCCAGCAGCCAAGATGGATCCCAGTCCCCATACAATGAGCAGTTCTTC.